What follows are 9 T cell receptor beta chains derived from one specimen sequenced in a study of T cells in Graves' hyperthyroidism and ophthalmopathy. TCR beta CDR3 regions were amplified from RNA transcripts. The HTBI primer set was used in a first-round RT-PCR of the TCR CDR3. TCRdb independently ran MiXCR on the multiplex PCR reads; one entry per CDR3 protein. The sample contains nearly 750,000 distinct CDR3 sequences, around 40% of which appear only once. The specimen sequenced was blood. The receptors originated from a woman aged 40 to 50 with Graves' hyperthyroidism.

This clonotype was detected many times. The chain combines TRBV6-5 with TRBJ1-6; D is undetermined. V lost 2 bases, J lost 7 bases, and 9 bases lay in between. The CDR3 runs to 14 residues. Germline values: CDR1 MNHEY, CDR2 SVGAGI. The CDR3 spells CASSYVQTNSPLHF. CDR3 in DNA: TGTGCCAGCAGTTACGTACAGACAAATTCACCCCTCCACTTT.

This clonotype was seen many times. The chain couples TRBV7-2 to TRBJ1-5, with a tentative D call TRBD1 (5 bases). Trimming cost V 4 bases and J 2 bases, with 12 bases left between them. In germline, CDR1 is SGHTA, CDR2 FQGNSA. The CDR3 is 15 residues long. The CDR3 DNA reads as TGTGCCAGCAGCTCGGGACCGCGGGGCAATCAGCCCCAGCATTTT. Residues: CASSSGPRGNQPQHF. Filled out from reference TRBV7-2 and TRBJ1-5, the complete variable domain reads GAGVSQSPSNKVTEKGKDVELRCDPISGHTALYWYRQSLGQGLEFLIYFQGNSAPDKSGLPSDRFSAERTGGSVSTLTIQRTQQEDSAVYLCASSSGPRGNQPQHFGDGTRLSIL.

Only one count was recorded for this clonotype. This chain uses TRBV7-9 with TRBJ2-7, with D unclear. Germline-derived CDR1 and CDR2 are SEHNR and FQNEAQ (reference sequence). The V end was cut by 5 bases, the J end by 8 bases, with 16 bases between. This CDR3 spans 13 amino acids. DNA for the CDR3: TGTGCCAGCAGCGGACCGCCTCTGGGAAAGCAGTACTTC. Translating gives CASSGPPLGKQYF.

Many counts were recorded for this clonotype. The genes are TRBV20-1 and TRBJ1-1; D is uncertain. This CDR3 spans 14 amino acids. The ends were cut back, 3 bases at V and 0 bases at J, with 11 bases in the middle. Germline loops: CDR1 DFQATT, CDR2 SNEGSKA (reference sequence). Written as DNA, the CDR3 is TGCAGTGCTAGCGCAGCACAACTGAACACTGAAGCTTTCTTT. Translating gives CSASAAQLNTEAFF.

This clonotype was seen at least ten times. This sequence joins TRBV14 and TRBJ1-5; 7 bases agree with TRBD1. The V and J ends lost 4 bases and 7 bases, in that order; junction bases with no gene match: 7. The CDR3 covers 14 residues. Looked up from germline, CDR1 is SGHDN and CDR2 is FVKESK. The CDR3 protein is CASSPDRVGQPQHF. CDR3 nucleotide sequence: TGTGCCAGCAGCCCCGACAGGGTAGGACAGCCCCAGCATTTT.

In its sample, this clonotype was seen once. The chain joins TRBV7-9 to TRBJ1-5; TRBD1 might be the D (6 bases). The length of the CDR3 is 15 residues. Trimming removed 6 bases from V and 6 bases from J, with 18 bases in between. Germline values: CDR1 SEHNR, CDR2 FQNEAQ (reference sequence). CDR3 coding DNA: TGTGCCAGCAGTTACTCGGGGGGGGGGGCTCAGCCCCAGCATTTT. Translating gives CASSYSGGGAQPQHF.

This clonotype was counted many times. The CDR3 nucleotides are TGCAGTGCTAGGGAGGGCGGTTATGGCTACACCTTC. This encodes CSAREGGYGYTF. The V gene is TRBV20-1, the J gene TRBJ1-2; D remains unclear. This CDR3 comprises 12 residues. Germline CDR1 reads DFQATT; CDR2 reads SNEGSKA (reference sequence). Trimming pared 3 bases from V and 5 bases from J, leaving 10 bases between.

The rearrangement links TRBV25-1 to TRBJ2-5; D might be TRBD1 or TRBD2, each matching 5 bases. Germline V gene sequence: CDR1 MGHDK, CDR2 SYGVNS. The V end lost 3 bases, the J end lost 5 bases, and 13 bases lay between the germline ends. The length of the CDR3 is 14 residues. The CDR3 DNA sequence: TGTGCCAGCAGTGATGGGACCGCTGAGGAGACCCAGTACTTC. This sequence encodes CASSDGTAEETQYF.

This chain links TRBV20-1 with TRBJ2-5; D might be TRBD1 (6 bases). This CDR3 is built from 14 residues. Germline V gene sequence: CDR1 DFQATT, CDR2 SNEGSKA (reference sequence). CDR3: CSADRGTRIWPQYF. The CDR3, as DNA: TGCAGCGCAGATAGGGGGACACGGATCTGGCCCCAGTACTTC.